A single sample gave rise to the 10 T cell receptor beta chains below, sequenced in a study of CD8+CD57+ T cells in acquired aplastic anemia (dated by TCRdb to the late 2010s). Sequencing took place on an Illumina HiSeq 2000. Genomic DNA was used as template for profiling of TCR beta VDJ combinations and CDR3 sequences. The public reads were reanalyzed by TCRdb: fastp trimming at Q25, MiXCR alignment, in-frame beta chains only. Every entry covers one CDR3 protein and lists the most common genes and DNA from its rows. A total of some 220,000 distinct CDR3 sequences appear in this sample, approximately 35% of them only once. The leading ten clones occupy around 1.1% of the sample. Sequenced: sorted CD4+, CD8+, or CD8+CD57+ T cells (not recorded which) from PBMCs. The receptors were gathered from a human donor in good health, serving as a control.

The sample holds many counts of this clonotype. The CDR3 DNA follows: TGCAGTGCTAGCAGACAGGGCGGCTATGGCTACACCTTC. Amino acids: CSASRQGGYGYTF. The chain joins TRBV20-1 to TRBJ1-2, with 7 bases lining up with TRBD1. V was clipped by 3 bases and J by 4 bases; unmatched bases: 5. The CDR3 contains 13 residues. CDR1 DFQATT and CDR2 SNEGSKA come from the germline V gene (reference sequence).

A few counts support this clonotype. At one end the junction does not follow the germline gene, possibly because of a read error. The chain recombines TRBV6-1 with TRBJ1-2; D unresolved. The CDR3 contains 13 residues. CDR1 MNHNS and CDR2 SASEGT come from the germline V gene. Here the CDR3 reads CATSPGVNYDYTF. CDR3 in DNA: TGTGCCACCTCACCTGGGGTTAACTATGACTACACCTTC.

V gene TRBV10-3 combines with J gene TRBJ2-3; the D is unclear. CDR3 length: 14 residues. Germline V gene lookup returns CDR1 ENHRY and CDR2 SYGVKD. V dropped 2 bases and J dropped 6 bases, with 12 bases sitting between them. CDR3 protein: CAISEVTVSDTQYF. In DNA, the CDR3 is TGTGCCATCAGTGAGGTAACAGTTTCCGATACGCAGTATTTT.

This clonotype was found many times. CDR3 amino acids: CASSQQGADTQYF. In DNA, the CDR3 is TGCGCCAGCAGCCAACAGGGAGCAGATACGCAGTATTTT. This chain connects TRBV4-1 to TRBJ2-3; D is perhaps TRBD1 or TRBD2 (5 bases each). CDR1 and CDR2 (germline): MGHRA, YSYEKL. The V and J ends lost 2 bases and 4 bases respectively, with 7 bases between them. The CDR3 contains 13 residues.

This clonotype was counted many times. V is TRBV7-2 and J is TRBJ1-3, with D possibly being TRBD1 (5 bases). The CDR3 sequence is 15 residues long. Germline V CDR1 and CDR2: SGHTA, FQGNSA. Deletions cut 5 bases from V and 4 bases from J, with 15 bases between. The chain's CDR3 is CASSTRTLLGNTIYF. CDR3 nucleotides: TGTGCCAGCAGCACCCGGACACTCTTAGGAAACACCATATATTTT.

This clonotype was detected a few times. The V and J genes are TRBV30 and TRBJ1-2, with D uncertain. The CDR3 is made up of 12 amino acids. Germline values: CDR1 GTSNPN, CDR2 SVGIG (reference sequence). The V end was cut by 1 base, the J end by 4 bases, with 7 bases between. Written as DNA, the CDR3 is TGTGCCTGGAGTGGGTTTAGCTATGGCTACACCTTC. Translated: CAWSGFSYGYTF.

This clonotype was detected many times. V and J are TRBV7-8 and TRBJ1-1; D remains unclear. Per the germline V gene, CDR1 is SGHVS and CDR2 is FQNEAQ. Trimming took off 5 bases at V and 3 bases at J, with 10 bases between the two ends. The CDR3 contains 13 residues. The CDR3 loop reads CASSKTVHTEAFF. The CDR3 bases are TGTGCCAGCAGCAAGACGGTCCACACTGAAGCTTTCTTT.

This clonotype was counted ten times or more. CDR3 protein: CASSAQTRSGNTIYF. DNA for the CDR3: TGTGCCAGCAGCGCACAGACCCGATCTGGAAACACCATATATTTT. This chain links TRBV7-2 with TRBJ1-3; no clear D gene. This CDR3 is built from 15 residues. V dropped 5 bases and J dropped 1 base, with 12 bases sitting between them. CDR1 and CDR2 from the germline V gene are SGHTA and FQGNSA.

This clonotype was picked up many times. The genes are TRBV20-1 and TRBJ2-7, with 11 bases identical to TRBD2. Per the germline V gene, CDR1 is DFQATT and CDR2 is SNEGSKA (reference sequence). Losses at the gene ends were 6 bases for V and 4 bases for J; bases not matched to a gene: 8. The CDR3 has 14 residues. The CDR3 coding sequence is TGCAGTGCCAGAAGACTAGCGGGGCGATACGAGCAGTACTTC. Translating gives CSARRLAGRYEQYF.

This clonotype has a count of ten or more. The gene calls are TRBV20-1 and TRBJ2-1; 11 nucleotides match TRBD2. Trimming at V came to 0 bases and at J to 4 bases, leaving 5 bases not matched to a gene. This CDR3 region has 16 residues. Germline V lookup: CDR1 DFQATT, CDR2 SNEGSKA (reference sequence). The CDR3 loop reads CSARERLAGTYNEQFF. The CDR3 bases are TGCAGTGCTAGAGAGCGACTAGCGGGGACTTACAATGAGCAGTTCTTC.